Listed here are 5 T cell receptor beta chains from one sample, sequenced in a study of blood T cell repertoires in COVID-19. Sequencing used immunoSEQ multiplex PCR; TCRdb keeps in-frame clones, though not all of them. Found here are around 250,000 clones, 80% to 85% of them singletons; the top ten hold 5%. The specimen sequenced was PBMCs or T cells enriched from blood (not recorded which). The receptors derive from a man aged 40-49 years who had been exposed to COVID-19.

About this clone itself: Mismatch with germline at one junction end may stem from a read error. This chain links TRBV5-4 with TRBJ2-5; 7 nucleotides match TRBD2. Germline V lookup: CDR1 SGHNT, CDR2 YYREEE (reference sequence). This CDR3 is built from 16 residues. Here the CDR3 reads CASSAKSGILQQTQYF. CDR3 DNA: TGTGCCAGCAGCGCGAAAAGCGGGATCCTCCAACAGACCCAGTACTTC.

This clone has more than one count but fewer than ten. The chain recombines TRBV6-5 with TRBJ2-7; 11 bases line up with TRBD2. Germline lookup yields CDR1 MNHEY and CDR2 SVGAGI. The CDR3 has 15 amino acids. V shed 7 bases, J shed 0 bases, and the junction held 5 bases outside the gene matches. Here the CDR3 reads CASKPGLADSYEQYF. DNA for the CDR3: TGTGCCAGCAAGCCGGGACTAGCGGACTCCTACGAGCAGTACTTC.

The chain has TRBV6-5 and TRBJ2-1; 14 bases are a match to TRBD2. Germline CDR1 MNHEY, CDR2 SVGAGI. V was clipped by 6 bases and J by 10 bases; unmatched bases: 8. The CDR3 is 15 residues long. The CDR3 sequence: CASSKTSGRAGEQFF. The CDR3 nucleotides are TGTGCCAGCAGCAAGACTAGCGGGAGGGCCGGCGAGCAGTTCTTC.

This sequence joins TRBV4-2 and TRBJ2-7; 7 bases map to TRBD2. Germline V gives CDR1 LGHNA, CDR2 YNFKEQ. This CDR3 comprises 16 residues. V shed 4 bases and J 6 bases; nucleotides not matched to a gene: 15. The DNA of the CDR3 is TGTGCCAGCAGCCCGTCTCTAGCGGAGATGCCCAGCGAGCAGTACTTC. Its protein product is CASSPSLAEMPSEQYF.

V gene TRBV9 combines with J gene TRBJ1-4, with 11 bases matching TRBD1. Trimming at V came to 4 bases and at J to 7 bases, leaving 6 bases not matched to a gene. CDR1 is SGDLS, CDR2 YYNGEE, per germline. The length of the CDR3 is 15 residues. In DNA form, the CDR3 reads TGTGCCAGCAGCCCAGGACAGGGGGCGGCTGAAAAACTGTTTTTT. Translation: CASSPGQGAAEKLFF.